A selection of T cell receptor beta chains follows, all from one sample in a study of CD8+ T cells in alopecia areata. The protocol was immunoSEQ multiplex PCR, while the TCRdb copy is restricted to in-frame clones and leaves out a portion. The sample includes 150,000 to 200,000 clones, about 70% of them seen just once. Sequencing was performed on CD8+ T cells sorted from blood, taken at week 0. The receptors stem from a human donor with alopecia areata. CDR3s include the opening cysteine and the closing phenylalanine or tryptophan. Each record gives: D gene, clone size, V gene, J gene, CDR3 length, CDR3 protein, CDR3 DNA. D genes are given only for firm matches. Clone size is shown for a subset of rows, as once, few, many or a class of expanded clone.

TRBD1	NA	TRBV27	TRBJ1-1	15	CASSANPGGSTEAFF	TGTGCCAGCAGTGCGAACCCAGGGGGTTCCACTGAAGCTTTCTTT
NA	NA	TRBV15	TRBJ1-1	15	CATSRDQGWNTEAFF	TGTGCCACCAGCAGAGATCAGGGGTGGAACACTGAAGCTTTCTTT
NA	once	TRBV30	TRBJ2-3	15	CAWTRSWGVADTQYF	TGTGCCTGGACTCGGTCGTGGGGGGTCGCAGATACGCAGTATTTT
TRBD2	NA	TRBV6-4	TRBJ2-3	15	CASSPTSVRTDTQYF	TGTGCCAGCAGCCCAACTAGCGTGCGTACAGATACGCAGTATTTT
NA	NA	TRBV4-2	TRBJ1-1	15	CASSQVGQWNTEAFF	TGTGCCAGCAGCCAAGTAGGACAGTGGAACACTGAAGCTTTCTTT
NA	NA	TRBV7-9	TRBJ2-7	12	CASSSVTYEQYF	TGTGCCAGCAGCTCAGTGACCTACGAGCAGTACTTC
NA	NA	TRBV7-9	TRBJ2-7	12	CASSYGEAEQYF	TGTGCCAGCAGCTATGGGGAGGCCGAGCAGTACTTC
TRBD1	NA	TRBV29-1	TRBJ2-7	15	CSVEYGDREYYEQYF	TGCAGCGTTGAATACGGTGACAGGGAATACTACGAGCAGTACTTC
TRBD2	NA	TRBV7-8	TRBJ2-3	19	CASLGPRTSGGPVADTQYF	TGTGCCAGCTTGGGCCCGAGGACGAGCGGGGGGCCGGTGGCAGATACGCAGTATTTT
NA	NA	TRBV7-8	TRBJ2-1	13	CASSATTPNEQFF	TGTGCCAGCAGCGCCACGACCCCCAATGAGCAGTTCTTC
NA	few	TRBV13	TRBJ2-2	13	CASRPRGAGELFF	TGTGCCAGCCGACCGCGCGGAGCCGGGGAGCTGTTTTTT
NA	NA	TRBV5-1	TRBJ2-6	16	CASSLGRGAGANVLTF	TGCGCCAGCAGCTTGGGAAGGGGGGCTGGGGCCAACGTCCTGACTTTC
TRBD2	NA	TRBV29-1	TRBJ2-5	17	CSVEDLGLAGGLETQYF	TGCAGCGTTGAAGATCTTGGTCTAGCGGGGGGATTGGAGACCCAGTACTTC
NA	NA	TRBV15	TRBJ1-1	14	CATSRDRGGKRPFF	TGTGCCACCAGCAGAGATCGGGGTGGGAAAAGACCTTTCTTT
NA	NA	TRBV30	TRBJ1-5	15	CAWSVDNTNNQPQHF	TGTGCCTGGAGTGTAGATAACACCAACAATCAGCCCCAGCATTTT
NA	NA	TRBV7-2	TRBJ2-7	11	CASSLDYEQYF	TGTGCCAGCAGCTTAGACTACGAGCAGTACTTC
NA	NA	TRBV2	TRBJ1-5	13	CASSDLGNQPQHF	TGTGCCAGCAGCGACCTTGGCAATCAGCCCCAGCATTTT
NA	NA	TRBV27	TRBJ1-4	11	CASRSGEKLFF	TGTGCCAGCAGGAGTGGGGAAAAACTGTTTTTT
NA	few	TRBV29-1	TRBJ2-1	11	CSVERGGEQFF	TGCAGCGTTGAACGGGGCGGTGAGCAGTTCTTC
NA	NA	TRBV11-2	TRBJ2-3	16	CASSLTGRGATDTQYF	TGTGCCAGCAGCTTGACGGGGCGAGGGGCCACAGATACGCAGTATTTT
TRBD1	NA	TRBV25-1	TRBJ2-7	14	CASSETTGLYEQYF	TGTGCCAGCAGTGAAACGACAGGGTTATACGAGCAGTACTTC
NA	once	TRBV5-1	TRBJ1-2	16	CASSLGSAGVWYGYTF	TGCGCCAGCAGCTTGGGGAGCGCTGGGGTTTGGTATGGCTACACCTTC
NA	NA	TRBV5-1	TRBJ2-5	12	CASSFPAGTQYF	TGCGCCAGCAGCTTCCCGGCGGGAACCCAGTACTTC
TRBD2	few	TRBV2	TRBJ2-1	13	CASVVAGGREQFF	TGTGCCAGCGTGGTAGCGGGGGGGCGTGAGCAGTTCTTC
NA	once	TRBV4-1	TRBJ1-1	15	CASSLLLLGTTEAFF	TGCGCCAGCAGCTTACTGCTTTTGGGGACCACTGAAGCTTTCTTT
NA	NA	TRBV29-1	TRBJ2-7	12	CSVGSGVYEQYF	TGCAGCGTAGGCTCGGGGGTCTACGAGCAGTACTTC
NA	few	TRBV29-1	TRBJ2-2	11	CSVWYRGELFF	TGCAGCGTTTGGTACCGCGGGGAGCTGTTTTTT
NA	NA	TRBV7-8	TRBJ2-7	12	CASSLAAYEQYF	TGTGCCAGCAGCCTTGCGGCCTACGAGCAGTACTTC
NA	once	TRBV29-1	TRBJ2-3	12	CSVGDSTDTQYF	TGCAGCGTTGGGGATAGCACAGATACGCAGTATTTT
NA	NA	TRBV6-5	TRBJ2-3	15	CASSYSSGFTDTQYF	TGTGCCAGCAGTTACTCATCAGGGTTCACAGATACGCAGTATTTT
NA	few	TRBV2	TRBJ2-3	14	CASMDSSSTDTQYF	TGTGCCAGTATGGACAGCTCTAGCACAGATACGCAGTATTTT
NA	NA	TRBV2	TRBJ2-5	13	CAINRRSGETQYF	TGTGCCATTAACCGGAGATCCGGGGAGACCCAGTACTTC
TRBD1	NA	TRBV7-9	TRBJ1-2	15	CASSLGGQDPYGYTF	TGTGCCAGCAGCTTAGGGGGACAGGACCCCTATGGCTACACCTTC
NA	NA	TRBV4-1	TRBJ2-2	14	CASSQDGGPGELFF	TGCGCCAGCAGCCAAGATGGTGGACCCGGGGAGCTGTTTTTT
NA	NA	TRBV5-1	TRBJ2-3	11	CASRGTDTQYF	TGCGCCAGCAGGGGAACAGATACGCAGTATTTT
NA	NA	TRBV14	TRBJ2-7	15	CASSQDGRSSYEQYF	TGTGCCAGCAGCCAAGACGGCCGGAGCTCCTACGAGCAGTACTTC
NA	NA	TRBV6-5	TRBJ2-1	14	CASSYSPLGDEQFF	TGTGCCAGCAGTTACTCGCCCCTGGGGGATGAGCAGTTCTTC
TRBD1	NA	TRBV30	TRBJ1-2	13	CAWSVGGADGYTF	TGTGCCTGGAGTGTAGGGGGCGCTGATGGCTACACCTTC
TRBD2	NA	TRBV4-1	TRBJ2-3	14	CASSQERGGDTQYF	TGCGCCAGCAGCCAAGAAAGGGGAGGGGATACGCAGTATTTT
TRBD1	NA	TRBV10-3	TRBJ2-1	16	CAISEWGQGASGEQFF	TGTGCCATCAGTGAGTGGGGACAGGGGGCATCAGGGGAGCAGTTCTTC
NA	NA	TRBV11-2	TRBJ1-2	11	CASSSDYGYTF	TGTGCCAGCAGCTCCGACTATGGCTACACCTTC
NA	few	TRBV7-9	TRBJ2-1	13	CASSLRTPGEQFF	TGTGCCAGCAGCTTAAGGACTCCGGGGGAGCAGTTCTTC
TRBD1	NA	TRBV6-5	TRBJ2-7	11	CASRDRYEQYF	TGTGCCAGCAGGGACAGGTACGAGCAGTACTTC
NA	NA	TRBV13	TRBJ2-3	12	CASSLTQDTQYF	TGTGCCAGCAGCTTAACCCAAGATACGCAGTATTTT
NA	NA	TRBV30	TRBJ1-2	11	CAWGRANGYTF	TGTGCCTGGGGGCGAGCAAATGGCTACACCTTC
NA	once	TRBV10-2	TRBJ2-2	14	CASSATYGDGELFF	TGCGCCAGCAGTGCCACTTACGGTGACGGGGAGCTGTTTTTT
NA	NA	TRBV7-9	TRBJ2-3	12	CASSTSTDTQYF	TGTGCCAGCAGCACTAGCACAGATACGCAGTATTTT
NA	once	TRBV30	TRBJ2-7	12	CAWADRSYEQYF	TGTGCCTGGGCCGACCGAAGTTACGAGCAGTACTTC